The entry below describes one T cell receptor beta chain. This sample is drawn from a study of cytomegalovirus exposure and HLA in healthy donors. PCR used 60 Vbeta primers and 13 Jbeta primers. Sequenced by immunoSEQ multiplex PCR; TCRdb stores in-frame clones only, minus some. The sample contains some 130,000 clones, approximately 60% of which appear only once. The CDR3 totals 14 residues. The germline gives CDR1 SGHVS, CDR2 FQNEAQ. Deletions cut 4 bases from V and 4 bases from J, with 13 bases between. The sample comprised PBMCs. The chain carries TRBV7-8 and TRBJ1-1; D perhaps matches TRBD1 (5 bases). This clonotype was obtained from a human donor in good health. The CDR3 is CASSYLRDPTEAFF. The DNA for the CDR3 is TGTGCCAGCAGCTACCTCAGGGATCCCACTGAAGCTTTCTTT.